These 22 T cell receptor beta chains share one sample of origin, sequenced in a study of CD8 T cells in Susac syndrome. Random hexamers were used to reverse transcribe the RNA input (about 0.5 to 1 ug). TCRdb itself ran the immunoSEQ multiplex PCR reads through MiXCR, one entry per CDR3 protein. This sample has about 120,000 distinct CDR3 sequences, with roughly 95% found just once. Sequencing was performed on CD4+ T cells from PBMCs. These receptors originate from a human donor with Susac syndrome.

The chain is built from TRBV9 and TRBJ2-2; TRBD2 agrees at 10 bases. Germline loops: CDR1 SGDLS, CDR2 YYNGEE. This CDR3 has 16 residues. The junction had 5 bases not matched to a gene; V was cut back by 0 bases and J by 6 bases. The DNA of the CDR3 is TGTGCCAGCAGCGTAGCAAGCGGGAGGGCCGCCGGGGAGCTGTTTTTT. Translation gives CASSVASGRAAGELFF.

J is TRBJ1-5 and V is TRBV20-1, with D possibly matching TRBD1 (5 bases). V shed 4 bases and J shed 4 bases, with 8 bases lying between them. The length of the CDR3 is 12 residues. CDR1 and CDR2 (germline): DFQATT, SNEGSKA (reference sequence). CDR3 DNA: TGCAGTGCTATGCCAGGGAATCAGCCCCAGCATTTT. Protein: CSAMPGNQPQHF.

CDR3 bases: TGTGCCAGCAGCTTAACGGGAGGGCGAGATGAGCAGTTCTTC. This codes for CASSLTGGRDEQFF. This chain connects TRBV11-1 to TRBJ2-1; 8 positions agree with TRBD2. The CDR3 loop spans 14 amino acids. With 2 bases clipped from V and 8 bases from J, the junction kept 5 bases outside the gene matches. Germline V gene lookup returns CDR1 SGHAT and CDR2 FQDESV (reference sequence).

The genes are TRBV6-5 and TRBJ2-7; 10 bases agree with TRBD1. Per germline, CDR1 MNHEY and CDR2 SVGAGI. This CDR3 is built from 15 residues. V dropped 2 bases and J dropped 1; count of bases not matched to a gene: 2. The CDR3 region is CASSYRGQGSYEQYF. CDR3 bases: TGTGCCAGCAGTTACAGGGGACAGGGGTCCTACGAGCAGTACTTC.

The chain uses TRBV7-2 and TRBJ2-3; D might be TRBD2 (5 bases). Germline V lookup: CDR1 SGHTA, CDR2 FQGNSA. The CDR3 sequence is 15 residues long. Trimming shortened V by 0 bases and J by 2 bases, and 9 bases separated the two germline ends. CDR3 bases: TGTGCCAGCAGCTTAGCAGCGGCCCCCACAGATACGCAGTATTTT. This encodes CASSLAAAPTDTQYF.

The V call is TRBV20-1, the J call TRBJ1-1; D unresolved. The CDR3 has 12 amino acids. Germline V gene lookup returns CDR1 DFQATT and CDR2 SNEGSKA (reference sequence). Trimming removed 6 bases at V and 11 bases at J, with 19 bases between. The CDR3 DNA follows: TGCAGTGCCCCCCGGGAGGGTAGAGAGGCTTTCTTT. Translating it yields CSAPREGREAFF.

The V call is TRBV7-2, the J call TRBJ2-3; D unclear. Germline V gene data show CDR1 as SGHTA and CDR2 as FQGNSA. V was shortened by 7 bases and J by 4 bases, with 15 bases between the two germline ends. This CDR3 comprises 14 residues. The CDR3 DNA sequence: TGTGCCAGCAAGCAAGGGCGATCGGCAGATACGCAGTATTTT. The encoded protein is CASKQGRSADTQYF.

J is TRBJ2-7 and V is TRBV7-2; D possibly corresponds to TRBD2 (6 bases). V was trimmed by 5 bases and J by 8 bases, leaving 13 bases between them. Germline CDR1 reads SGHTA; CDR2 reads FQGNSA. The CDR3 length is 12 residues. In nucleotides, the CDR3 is TGTGCCAGCAGCCAGCAGGAGGGTAAGCAGTACTTC. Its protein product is CASSQQEGKQYF.

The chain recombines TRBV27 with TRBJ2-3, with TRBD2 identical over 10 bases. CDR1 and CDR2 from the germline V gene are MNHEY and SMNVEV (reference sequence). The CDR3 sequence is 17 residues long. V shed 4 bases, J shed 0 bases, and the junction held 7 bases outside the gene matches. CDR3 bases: TGTGCCAGCAGTTCCCGACCGACTAGCGGGAGCACAGATACGCAGTATTTT. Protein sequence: CASSSRPTSGSTDTQYF.

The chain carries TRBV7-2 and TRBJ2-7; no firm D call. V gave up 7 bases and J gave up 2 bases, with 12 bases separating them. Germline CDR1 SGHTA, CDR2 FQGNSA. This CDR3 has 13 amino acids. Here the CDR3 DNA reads TGTGCCAGCACCATAAATCCCCCCTACGAGCAGTACTTC. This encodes CASTINPPYEQYF.

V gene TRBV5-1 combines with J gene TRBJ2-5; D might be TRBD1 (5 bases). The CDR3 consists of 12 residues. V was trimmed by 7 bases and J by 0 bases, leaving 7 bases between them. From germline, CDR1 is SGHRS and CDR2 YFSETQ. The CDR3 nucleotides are TGCGCCAGCGGGGCCGACCAAGAGACCCAGTACTTC. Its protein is CASGADQETQYF.

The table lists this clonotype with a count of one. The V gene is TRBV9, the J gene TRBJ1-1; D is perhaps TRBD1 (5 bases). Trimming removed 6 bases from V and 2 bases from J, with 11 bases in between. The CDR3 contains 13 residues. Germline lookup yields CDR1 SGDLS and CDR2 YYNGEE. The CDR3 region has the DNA TGTGCCAGCACGGGGGTCGGTAACACTGAAGCTTTCTTT. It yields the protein CASTGVGNTEAFF.

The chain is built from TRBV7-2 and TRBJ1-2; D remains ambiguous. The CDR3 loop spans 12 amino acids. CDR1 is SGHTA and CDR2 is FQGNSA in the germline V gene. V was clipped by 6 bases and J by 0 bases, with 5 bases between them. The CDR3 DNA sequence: TGTGCCAGCAGTCTTTCTAACTATGGCTACACCTTC. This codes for CASSLSNYGYTF.

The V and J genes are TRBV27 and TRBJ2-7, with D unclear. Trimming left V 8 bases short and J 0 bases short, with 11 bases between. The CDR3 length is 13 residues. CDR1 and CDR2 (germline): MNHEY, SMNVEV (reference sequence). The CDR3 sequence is CASGLKDSYEQYF. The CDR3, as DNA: TGTGCCAGCGGGCTGAAGGACTCCTACGAGCAGTACTTC.

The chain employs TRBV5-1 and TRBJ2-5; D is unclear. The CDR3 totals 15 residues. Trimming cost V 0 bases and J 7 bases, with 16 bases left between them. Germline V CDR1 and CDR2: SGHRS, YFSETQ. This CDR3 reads CASSLADDPTGTQYF. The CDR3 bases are TGCGCCAGCAGCTTGGCCGACGATCCGACCGGGACCCAGTACTTC.

Here the CDR3 DNA reads TGCAGCGTTAAAGGACAGGCCCTATTCGAGCAGTACTTC. Translated: CSVKGQALFEQYF. V usage is TRBV29-1 and J usage is TRBJ2-7; 7 positions agree with TRBD1. This CDR3 comprises 13 residues. Germline CDR1 and CDR2: SQVTM and ANQGSEA. The J segment lost 6 bases and the V segment lost 5 bases, leaving 10 bases of the junction unmatched.

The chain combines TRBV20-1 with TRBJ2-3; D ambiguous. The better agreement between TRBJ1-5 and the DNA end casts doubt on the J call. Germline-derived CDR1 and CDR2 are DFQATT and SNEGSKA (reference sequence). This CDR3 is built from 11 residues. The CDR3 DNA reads TGCAGTGGTATACAGATAGATACGCAGCATTTT. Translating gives CSGIQIDTQHF.

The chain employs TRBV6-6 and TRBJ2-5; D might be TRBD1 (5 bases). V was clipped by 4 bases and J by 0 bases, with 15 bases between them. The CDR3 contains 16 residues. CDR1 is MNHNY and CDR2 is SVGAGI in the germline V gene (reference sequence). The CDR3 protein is CASSSPTDTYQETQYF. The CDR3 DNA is TGTGCCAGCAGTTCTCCGACGGACACGTACCAAGAGACCCAGTACTTC.

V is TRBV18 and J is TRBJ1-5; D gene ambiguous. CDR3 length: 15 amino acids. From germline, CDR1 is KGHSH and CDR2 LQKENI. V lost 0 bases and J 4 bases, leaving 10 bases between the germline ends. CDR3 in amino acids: CASSPPSLRNQPQHF. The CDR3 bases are TGTGCCAGCTCACCACCCTCACTTAGAAATCAGCCCCAGCATTTT. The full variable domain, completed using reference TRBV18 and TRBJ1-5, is NAGVMQNPRHLVRRRGQEARLRCSPMKGHSHVYWYRQLPEEGLKFMVYLQKENIIDESGMPKERFSAEFPKEGPSILRIQQVVRGDSAAYFCASSPPSLRNQPQHFGDGTRLSIL.

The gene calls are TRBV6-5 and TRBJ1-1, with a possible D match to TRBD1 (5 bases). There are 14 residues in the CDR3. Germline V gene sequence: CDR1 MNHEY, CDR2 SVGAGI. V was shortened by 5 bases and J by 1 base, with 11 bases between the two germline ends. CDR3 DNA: TGTGCCAGCAGTGCCCCTGGGGGGAACACTGAAGCTTTCTTT. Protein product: CASSAPGGNTEAFF.

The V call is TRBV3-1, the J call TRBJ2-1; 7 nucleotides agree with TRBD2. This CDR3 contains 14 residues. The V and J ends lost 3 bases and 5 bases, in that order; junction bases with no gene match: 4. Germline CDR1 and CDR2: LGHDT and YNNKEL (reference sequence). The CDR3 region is CASSHWTSDNEQFF. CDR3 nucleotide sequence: TGTGCCAGCAGCCATTGGACTAGTGACAATGAGCAGTTCTTC.

The CDR3 DNA reads TGCAGCGTTGGGGCAGCCGAGAATCAGCCCCAGCATTTT. This sequence encodes CSVGAAENQPQHF. This rearrangement joins TRBV29-1 to TRBJ1-5; D is unclear. Trimming removed 4 bases from V and 4 bases from J, with 11 bases in between. This CDR3 contains 13 residues. Looked up from germline, CDR1 is SQVTM and CDR2 is ANQGSEA.